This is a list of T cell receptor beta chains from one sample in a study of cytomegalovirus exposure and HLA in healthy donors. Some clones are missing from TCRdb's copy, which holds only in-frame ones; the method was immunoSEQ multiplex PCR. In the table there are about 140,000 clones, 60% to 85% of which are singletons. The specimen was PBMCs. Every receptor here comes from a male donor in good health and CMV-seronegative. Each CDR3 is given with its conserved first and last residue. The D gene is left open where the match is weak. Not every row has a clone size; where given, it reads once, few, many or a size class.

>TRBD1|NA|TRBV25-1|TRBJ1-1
TGTGCCAGTCAGGGGGGCGGGGCAAACACTGAAGCTTTCTTT
CASQGGGANTEAFF
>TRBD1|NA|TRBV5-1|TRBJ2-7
TGCGCCAGCAGCCGACCGGGACAGGGAATCGAGCAGTACTTC
CASSRPGQGIEQYF
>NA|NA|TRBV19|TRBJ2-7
TGTGTCGAGGAGGGCCCAAACGAGCAGTACTTC
CVEEGPNEQYF
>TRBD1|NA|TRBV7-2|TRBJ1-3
TGTGCCAGCAGCGTAAGGGGACAGGGACGTGTTGTTGGAAACACCATATATTTT
CASSVRGQGRVVGNTIYF
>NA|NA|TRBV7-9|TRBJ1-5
TGTTCCAGCAGCTTAGTGTTAGACGGGAACTCTAATCAGCCCCAGCATTTT
CSSSLVLDGNSNQPQHF
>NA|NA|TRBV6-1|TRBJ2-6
TGTGCCGGTAGAGGAGGGGCCAACGTCCTGACTTTC
CAGRGGANVLTF
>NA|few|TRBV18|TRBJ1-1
TGTGCCAGCTCACCACCAGCCGGCGGAGCTTTCTTT
CASSPPAGGAFF
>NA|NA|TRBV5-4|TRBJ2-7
TGTGCCAGCAGCGACCATAGCCTTTACCAGCAGTACTTC
CASSDHSLYQQYF
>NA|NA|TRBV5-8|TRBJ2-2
TGTGCCAGCACCCGTAATGGCCTCACCGGGGAGCTGTTTTTT
CASTRNGLTGELFF
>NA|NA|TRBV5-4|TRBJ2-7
TGTGCCAGCAGCTTGGGGGGGCCCTCCCCCTACGAGCAGTACTTC
CASSLGGPSPYEQYF
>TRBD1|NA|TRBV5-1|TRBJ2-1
TGCGCCAGCAGCTTCTCAGGACAGGGTTACAATGAGCAGTTCTTC
CASSFSGQGYNEQFF
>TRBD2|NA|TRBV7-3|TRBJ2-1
TGTGCCAGCAGCGTAAGGACTAGCGGCTACAATGAGCAGTTCTTC
CASSVRTSGYNEQFF
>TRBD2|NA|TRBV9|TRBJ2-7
TGTGCCAGCAGCGCGGGCGGGGGAGATTCCTACGAGCAGTACTTC
CASSAGGGDSYEQYF
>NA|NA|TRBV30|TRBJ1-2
TGTGCCTGGAGTGTACCGGGTGGCTACACCTTC
CAWSVPGGYTF
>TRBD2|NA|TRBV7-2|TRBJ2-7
TGTGCCAGCAGCTTATGGCTAGCGGGGGATTACGAGCAGTACTTC
CASSLWLAGDYEQYF